This TCR beta chain stems from a study of shared clonotypes between healthy human individuals. Naive CD8 isolation took CD45RO-negative cells positively selected for CCR7 and excluded terminally differentiated effector memory CD45RA+ cells. Study-wide results and limits: In having few donors, the study represented limited genetic and exposure-history diversity.

V was pared by 4 bases and J by 4 bases, with 3 bases of the junction left unmatched. The CDR3 totals 16 residues. In germline, CDR1 is ENHRY, CDR2 SYGVKD. In the case of this clone: The antigen remains undetermined.

Profiling relied on immunoSEQ multiplex PCR, and the TCRdb table lists in-frame clones only, not all of them. The table lists over 2 million clones, just under 95% of them singletons. The sample was naive CD8+ T cells sorted from blood. The receptor was derived from a man in his late teens or twenties in good health. The chain links TRBV10-3 to TRBJ2-3; TRBD2 matches at 15 bases. CDR3 DNA: TGTGCCATCAGTGGGACTAGCGGGGGGGCAGCAGATACGCAGTATTTT. This encodes CAISGTSGGAADTQYF.